The clone carrying this TCR beta chain was seen a handful of times. What it binds is not known. This sample is part of a study of response to subunit inactivated influenza vaccine. The study's findings and limits: New T cells are recruited in small numbers by each seasonal influenza vaccination, according to the authors' suggestion.

TCRdb re-analysed the RT-PCR reads in MiXCR, keeping a single row per CDR3 protein. The data hold a few hundred thousand distinct CDR3 sequences, with less than 15% observed a single time. This CDR3 has 19 residues. The V and J genes are TRBV21-1 and TRBJ2-6; TRBD2 is the table's D call, not checked against the DNA. TRBV21-1 is a pseudogene. The sample here was PBMCs from blood, taken less than 13 days after vaccination. This sequence originates from a man aged 50 or older who received an inactivated influenza vaccine. The CDR3 loop is CASSTRLSGGVSGANVLTF. The CDR3 DNA is TGTGCCAGCAGCACCCGACTTAGCGGGGGAGTATCTGGGGCCAACGTCCTGACTTTC.